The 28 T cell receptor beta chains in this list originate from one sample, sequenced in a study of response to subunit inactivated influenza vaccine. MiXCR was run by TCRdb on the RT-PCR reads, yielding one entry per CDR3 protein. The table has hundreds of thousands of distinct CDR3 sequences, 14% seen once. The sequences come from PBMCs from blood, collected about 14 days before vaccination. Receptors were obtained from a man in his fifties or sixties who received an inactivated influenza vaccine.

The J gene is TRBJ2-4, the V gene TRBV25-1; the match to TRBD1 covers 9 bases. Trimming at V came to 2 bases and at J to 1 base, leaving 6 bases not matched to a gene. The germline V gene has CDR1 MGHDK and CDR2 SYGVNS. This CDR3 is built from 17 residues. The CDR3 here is CASSEGTGNTAKNIQYF. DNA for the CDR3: TGTGCCAGCAGTGAAGGGACAGGGAATACCGCCAAAAACATTCAGTACTTC.

CDR3 amino acids: CASSFGRGGGEQYF. The CDR3 region has the DNA TGTGCCAGCAGTTTTGGCAGGGGAGGAGGCGAGCAGTACTTC. V gene TRBV27 combines with J gene TRBJ2-7; D could derive from TRBD1 or TRBD2 (6 bases each). The CDR3 is made up of 14 amino acids. Looked up from germline, CDR1 is MNHEY and CDR2 is SMNVEV (reference sequence). The V gene lost 3 bases and the J gene lost 6 bases, with 15 bases spanning the gap.

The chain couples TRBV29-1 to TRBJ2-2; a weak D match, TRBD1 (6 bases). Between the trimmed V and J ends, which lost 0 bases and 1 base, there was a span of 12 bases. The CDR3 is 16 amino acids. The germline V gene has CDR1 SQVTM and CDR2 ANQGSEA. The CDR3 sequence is CSVEDRRRGNTGELFF. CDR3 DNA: TGCAGCGTTGAAGATCGGCGCAGGGGGAACACCGGGGAGCTGTTTTTT.

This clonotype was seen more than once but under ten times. CDR3 sequence (DNA): TGTGCCAGCAGTGAATTTAACACGGAGACCCAGTACTTC. It encodes CASSEFNTETQYF. The V and J genes are TRBV25-1 and TRBJ2-5; D remains unclear. This CDR3 has 13 residues. Deletions cut 1 base from V and 5 bases from J, with 8 bases between. The germline CDR1 and CDR2 sequences are MGHDK and SYGVNS. Full variable domain (remainder filled in from reference TRBV25-1 and TRBJ2-5): EADIYQTPRYLVIGTGKKITLECSQTMGHDKMYWYQQDPGMELHLIHYSYGVNSTEKGDLSSESTVSRIRTEHFPLTLESARPSHTSQYLCASSEFNTETQYFGPGTRLLVL.

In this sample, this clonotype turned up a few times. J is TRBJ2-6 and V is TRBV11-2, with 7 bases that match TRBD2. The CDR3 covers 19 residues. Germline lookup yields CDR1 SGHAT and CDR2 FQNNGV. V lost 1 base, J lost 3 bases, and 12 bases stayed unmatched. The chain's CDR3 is CASSLALLREKYGANVLTF. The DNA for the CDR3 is TGTGCCAGCAGCTTAGCTCTGTTGCGGGAGAAGTATGGGGCCAACGTCCTGACTTTC. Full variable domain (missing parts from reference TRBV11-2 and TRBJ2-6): EAGVAQSPRYKIIEKRQSVAFWCNPISGHATLYWYQQILGQGPKLLIQFQNNGVVDDSQLPKDRFSAERLKGVDSTLKIQPAKLEDSAVYLCASSLALLREKYGANVLTFGAGSRLTVL.

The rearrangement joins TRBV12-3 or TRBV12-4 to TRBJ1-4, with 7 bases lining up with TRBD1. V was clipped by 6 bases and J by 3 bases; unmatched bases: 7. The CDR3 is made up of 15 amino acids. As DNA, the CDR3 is TGTGCCAGCAGGTCCCGGGACAGACCTAATGAAAAACTGTTTTTT. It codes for CASRSRDRPNEKLFF.

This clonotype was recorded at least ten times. This CDR3 reads CAISETGNNEKLFF. The DNA of the CDR3 is TGTGCCATCAGTGAAACCGGGAACAATGAAAAACTGTTTTTT. The chain combines TRBV10-3 with TRBJ1-4; D ambiguous. This CDR3 is built from 14 residues. Germline lookup yields CDR1 ENHRY and CDR2 SYGVKD. V lost 3 bases and J lost 5, with 10 bases in between.

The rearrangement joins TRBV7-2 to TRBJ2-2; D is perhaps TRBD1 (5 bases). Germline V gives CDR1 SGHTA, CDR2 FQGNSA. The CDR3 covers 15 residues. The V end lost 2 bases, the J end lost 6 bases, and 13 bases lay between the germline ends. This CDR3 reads CASSLFSGQSGELFF. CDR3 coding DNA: TGTGCCAGCAGCTTATTTTCAGGGCAGTCCGGGGAGCTGTTTTTT.

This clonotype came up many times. CDR3 region: CASSEGTGYGYTF. The CDR3 DNA sequence: TGCGCCAGCAGTGAGGGAACAGGATATGGCTACACCTTC. This chain links TRBV10-1 with TRBJ1-2, with a tentative D call TRBD1 (5 bases). The CDR3 has 13 amino acids. Germline-derived CDR1 and CDR2 are WNHNN and SYGVQD (reference sequence). V lost 2 bases, J lost 5 bases, and 9 bases lay in between.

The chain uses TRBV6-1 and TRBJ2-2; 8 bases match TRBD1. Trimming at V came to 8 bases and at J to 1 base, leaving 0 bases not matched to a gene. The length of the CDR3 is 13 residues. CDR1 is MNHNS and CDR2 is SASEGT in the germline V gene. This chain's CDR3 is CASDRGNTGELFF. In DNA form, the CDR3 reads TGTGCCAGCGACAGGGGGAACACCGGGGAGCTGTTTTTT.

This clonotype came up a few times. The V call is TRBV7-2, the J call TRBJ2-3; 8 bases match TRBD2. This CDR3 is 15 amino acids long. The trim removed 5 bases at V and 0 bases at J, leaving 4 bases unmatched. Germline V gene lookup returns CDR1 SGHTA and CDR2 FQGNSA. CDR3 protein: CASSAAGGSTDTQYF. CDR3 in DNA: TGTGCCAGCAGCGCCGCGGGGGGAAGCACAGATACGCAGTATTTT.

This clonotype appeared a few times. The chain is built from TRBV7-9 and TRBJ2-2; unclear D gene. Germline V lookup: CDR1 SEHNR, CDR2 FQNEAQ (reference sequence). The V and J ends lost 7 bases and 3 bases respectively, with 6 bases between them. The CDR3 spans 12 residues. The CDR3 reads CASILDTGELFF. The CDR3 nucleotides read TGTGCCAGCATCTTGGACACCGGGGAGCTGTTTTTT.

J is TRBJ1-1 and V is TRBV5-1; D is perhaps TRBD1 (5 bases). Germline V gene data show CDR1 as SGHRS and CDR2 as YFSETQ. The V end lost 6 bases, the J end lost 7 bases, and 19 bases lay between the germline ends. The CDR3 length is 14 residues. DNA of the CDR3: TGCGCCAGCAACCGGTACAGGATGGAAGATGAAGCTTTCTTT. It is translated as CASNRYRMEDEAFF.

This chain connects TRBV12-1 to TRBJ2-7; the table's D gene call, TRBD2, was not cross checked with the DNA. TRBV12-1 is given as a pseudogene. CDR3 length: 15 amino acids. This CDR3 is CASNRLAGGSYEQYF. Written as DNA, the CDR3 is TGTGCCAGTAACAGACTAGCGGGAGGCTCCTACGAGCAGTACTTC.

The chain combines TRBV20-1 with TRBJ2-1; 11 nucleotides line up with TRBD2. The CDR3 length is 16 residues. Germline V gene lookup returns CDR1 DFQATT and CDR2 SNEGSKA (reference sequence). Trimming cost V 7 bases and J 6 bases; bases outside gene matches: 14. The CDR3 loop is CSVMLALAGAPNEQFF. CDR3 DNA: TGCAGTGTCATGCTGGCACTAGCGGGAGCTCCCAATGAGCAGTTCTTC.

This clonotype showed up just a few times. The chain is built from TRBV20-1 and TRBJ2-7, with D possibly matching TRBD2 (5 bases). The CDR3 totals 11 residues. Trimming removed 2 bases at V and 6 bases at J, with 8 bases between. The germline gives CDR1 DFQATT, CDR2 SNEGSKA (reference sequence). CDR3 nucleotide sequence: TGCAGTGCTAGACGACGGGGCGAGCAGTACTTC. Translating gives CSARRRGEQYF.

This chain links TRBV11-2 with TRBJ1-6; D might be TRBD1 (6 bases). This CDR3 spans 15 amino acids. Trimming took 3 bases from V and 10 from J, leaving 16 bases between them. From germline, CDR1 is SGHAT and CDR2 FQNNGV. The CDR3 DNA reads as TGTGCCAGCAGCTTCGATTGGGGGGCGAGCTCACCCCTCCACTTT. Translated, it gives CASSFDWGASSPLHF.

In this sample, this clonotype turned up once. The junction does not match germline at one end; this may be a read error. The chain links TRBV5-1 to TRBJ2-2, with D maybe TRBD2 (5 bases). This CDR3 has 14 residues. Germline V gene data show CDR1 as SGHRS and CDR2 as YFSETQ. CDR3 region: CASSLIADAGVLFF. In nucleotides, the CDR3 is TGCGCCAGCAGCTTGATCGCGGATGCCGGGGTGCTGTTTTTT.

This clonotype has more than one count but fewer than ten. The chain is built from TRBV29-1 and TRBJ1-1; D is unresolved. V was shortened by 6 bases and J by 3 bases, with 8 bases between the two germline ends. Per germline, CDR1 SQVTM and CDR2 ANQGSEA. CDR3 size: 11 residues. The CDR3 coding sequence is TGCAGCGTCGACGCATACACTGAAGCTTTCTTT. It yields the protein CSVDAYTEAFF.

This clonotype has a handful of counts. CDR3 nucleotide sequence: TGTGCCAGCAGTTTGGTGGAGAGGGGTTACAATGAGCAGTTCTTC. Translated: CASSLVERGYNEQFF. The chain employs TRBV12-3 or TRBV12-4 and TRBJ2-1; either TRBD1 or TRBD2 may supply D (5 bases each). The CDR3 totals 15 residues. Trimming pared 3 bases from V and 4 bases from J, leaving 13 bases between.

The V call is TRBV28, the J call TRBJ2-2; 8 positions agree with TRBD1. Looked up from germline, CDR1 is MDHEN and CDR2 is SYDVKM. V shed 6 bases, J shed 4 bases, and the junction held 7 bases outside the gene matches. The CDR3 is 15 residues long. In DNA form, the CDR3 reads TGTGCCAGCAGCTCGCGGGACAGGTCCACCGGGGAGCTGTTTTTT. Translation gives CASSSRDRSTGELFF.

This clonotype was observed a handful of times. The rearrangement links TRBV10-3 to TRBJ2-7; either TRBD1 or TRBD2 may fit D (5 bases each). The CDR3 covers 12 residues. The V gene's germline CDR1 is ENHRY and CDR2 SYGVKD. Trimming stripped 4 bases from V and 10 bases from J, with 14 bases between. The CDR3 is CAISGGRIYQYF. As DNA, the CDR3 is TGTGCCATCAGTGGGGGACGCATCTACCAGTACTTC.

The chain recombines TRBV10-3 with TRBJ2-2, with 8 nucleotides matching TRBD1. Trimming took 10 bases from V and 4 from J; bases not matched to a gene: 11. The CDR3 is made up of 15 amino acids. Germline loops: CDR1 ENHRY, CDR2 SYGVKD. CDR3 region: CATGRQGQSTGELFF. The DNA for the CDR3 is TGTGCCACCGGGCGACAGGGGCAAAGCACCGGGGAGCTGTTTTTT.

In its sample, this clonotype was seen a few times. DNA for the CDR3: TGTGCCAGCAGCCAGACTAGCGGGGGGCTTAGCTCCTACGAGCAGTACTTC. Translation: CASSQTSGGLSSYEQYF. The chain is built from TRBV11-2 and TRBJ2-7; 13 nucleotides line up with TRBD2. V lost 5 bases, J lost 0 bases, and 7 bases stayed unmatched. CDR3 length equals 17 residues. CDR1 and CDR2 (germline): SGHAT, FQNNGV.

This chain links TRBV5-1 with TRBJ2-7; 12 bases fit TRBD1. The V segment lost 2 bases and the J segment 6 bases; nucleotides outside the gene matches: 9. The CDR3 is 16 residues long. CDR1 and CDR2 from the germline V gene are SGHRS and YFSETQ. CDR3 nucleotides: TGCGCCAGCAGCTTAGGGGGGACAGGGGGCTTTGGCGAGCAGTACTTC. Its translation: CASSLGGTGGFGEQYF.

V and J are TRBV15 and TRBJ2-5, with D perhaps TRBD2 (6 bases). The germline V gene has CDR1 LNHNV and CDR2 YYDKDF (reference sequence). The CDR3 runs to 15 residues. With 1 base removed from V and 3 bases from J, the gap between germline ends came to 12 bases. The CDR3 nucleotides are TGTGCCACCAGCAGAGGTGGGGCGGGGAAAGAGACCCAGTACTTC. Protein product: CATSRGGAGKETQYF.

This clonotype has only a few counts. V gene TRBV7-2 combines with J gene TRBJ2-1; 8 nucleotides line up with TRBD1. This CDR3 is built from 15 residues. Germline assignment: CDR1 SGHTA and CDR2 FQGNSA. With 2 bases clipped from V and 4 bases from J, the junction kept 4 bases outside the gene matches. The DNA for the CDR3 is TGTGCCAGCAGCTTAACAAGGACAGGGTACAATGAGCAGTTCTTC. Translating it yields CASSLTRTGYNEQFF.

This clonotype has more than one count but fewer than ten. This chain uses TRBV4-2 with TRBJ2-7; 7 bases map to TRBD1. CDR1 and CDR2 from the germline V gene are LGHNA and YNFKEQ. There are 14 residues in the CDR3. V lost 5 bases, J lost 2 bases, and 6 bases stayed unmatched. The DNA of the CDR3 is TGTGCCAGCAGCTACCGGGACAGACCCTACGAGCAGTACTTC. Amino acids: CASSYRDRPYEQYF.